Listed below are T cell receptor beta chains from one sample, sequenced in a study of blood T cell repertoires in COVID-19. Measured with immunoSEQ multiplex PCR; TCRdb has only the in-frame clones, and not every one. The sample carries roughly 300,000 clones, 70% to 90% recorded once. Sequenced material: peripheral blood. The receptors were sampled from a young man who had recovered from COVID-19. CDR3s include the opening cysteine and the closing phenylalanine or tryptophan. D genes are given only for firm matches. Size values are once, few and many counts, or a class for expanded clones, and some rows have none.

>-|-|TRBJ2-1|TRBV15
CATSRDPYVVGQFF
TGTGCCACCAGCAGAGACCCCTATGTCGTTGGGCAGTTCTTC
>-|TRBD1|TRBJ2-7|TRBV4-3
CASSPGQGTYEQYF
TGCGCCAGCAGCCCCGGACAGGGAACCTACGAGCAGTACTTC
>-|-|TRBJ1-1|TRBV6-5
CASSYSKTAEAFF
TGTGCCAGCAGTTACTCGAAGACAGCTGAAGCTTTCTTT
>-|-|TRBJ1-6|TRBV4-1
CASSQEPLGIYNSPLHF
TGCGCCAGCAGCCAAGAGCCCCTCGGGATCTATAATTCACCCCTCCACTTT
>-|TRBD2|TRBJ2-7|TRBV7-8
CASSILAKEQYF
TGTGCCAGCAGCATACTAGCGAAAGAGCAGTACTTC
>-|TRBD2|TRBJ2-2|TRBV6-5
CATSGRGTGELFF
TGTGCCACTAGCGGGAGGGGGACCGGGGAGCTGTTTTTT
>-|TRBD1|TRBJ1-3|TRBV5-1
CASSFQGQGSGNTIYF
TGCGCCAGCAGCTTTCAGGGACAGGGTTCTGGAAACACCATATATTTT
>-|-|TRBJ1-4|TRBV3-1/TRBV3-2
CASSQSQGLNEKLFF
TGTGCCAGCAGCCAGAGTCAGGGGCTTAATGAAAAACTGTTTTTT
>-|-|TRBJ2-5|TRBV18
CASSPAGQETQYF
TGTGCCAGCTCACCAGCAGGGCAAGAGACCCAGTACTTC
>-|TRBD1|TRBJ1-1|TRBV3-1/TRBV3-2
CASSQDPGTGEGGLTEAFF
TGTGCCAGCAGCCAAGATCCCGGGACAGGGGAGGGAGGACTCACTGAAGCTTTCTTT
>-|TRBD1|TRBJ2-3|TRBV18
CASSPGTGGPDTQYF
TGTGCCAGCTCACCAGGGACAGGGGGACCAGATACGCAGTATTTT
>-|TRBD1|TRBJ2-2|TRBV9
CASGQGADTGELFF
TGTGCCAGCGGACAGGGCGCGGACACCGGGGAGCTGTTTTTT
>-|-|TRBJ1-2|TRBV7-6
CASSTNSRGGYTF
TGTGCCAGCAGCACAAATTCCAGGGGAGGCTACACCTTC
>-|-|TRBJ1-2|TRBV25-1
CASSEYRTARGGYTF
TGTGCCAGCAGTGAATATAGGACAGCCCGGGGAGGCTACACCTTC
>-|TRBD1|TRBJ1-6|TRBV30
CAWGRDRTSSYNSPLHF
TGTGCCTGGGGTCGGGACAGGACGAGCTCCTATAATTCACCCCTCCACTTT
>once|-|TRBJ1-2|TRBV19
CASSIQTESYGYTF
TGTGCCAGTAGTATCCAGACTGAAAGCTATGGCTACACCTTC
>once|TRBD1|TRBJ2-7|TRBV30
CAWSPGQVTYEQYF
TGTGCCTGGAGTCCGGGACAGGTCACCTACGAGCAGTACTTC
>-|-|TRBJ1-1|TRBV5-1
CASTRTGEANTEAFF
TGCGCCAGCACCCGAACAGGTGAAGCGAACACTGAAGCTTTCTTT
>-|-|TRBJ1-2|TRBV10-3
CAISESAGRSRSYGYTF
TGTGCCATCAGTGAGTCGGCAGGGAGGTCTAGGAGCTATGGCTACACCTTC
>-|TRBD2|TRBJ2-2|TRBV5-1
CASSLIAGVDTGELFF
TGCGCCAGCAGCTTGATCGCGGGGGTGGACACCGGGGAGCTGTTTTTT
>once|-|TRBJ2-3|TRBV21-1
CASSSKRDRADTQYF
TGTGCCAGCAGTAGCAAAAGGGACAGGGCAGATACGCAGTATTTT
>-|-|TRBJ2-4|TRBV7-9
CASSLEGGLAKNIQYF
TGTGCCAGCAGCTTAGAGGGTGGACTAGCCAAAAACATTCAGTACTTC
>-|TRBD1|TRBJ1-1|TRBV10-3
CAIRNPRDSRLNTEAFF
TGTGCCATCAGGAATCCCCGGGACAGCCGGCTGAACACTGAAGCTTTCTTT
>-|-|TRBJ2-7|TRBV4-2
CASSQDRSSGYEQYF
TGTGCCAGCAGCCAAGATAGGAGTAGCGGCTACGAGCAGTACTTC
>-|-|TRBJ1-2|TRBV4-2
CASSQVGDKLHGYTF
TGTGCCAGCAGCCAAGTCGGGGACAAACTTCATGGCTACACCTTC
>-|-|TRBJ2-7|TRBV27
CASSLERGNEQYF
TGTGCCAGCAGTTTGGAAAGGGGGAACGAGCAGTACTTC
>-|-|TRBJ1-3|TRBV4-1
CASSLTQGSSGNTIYF
TGCGCCAGCAGCCTTACCCAGGGCAGCTCTGGAAACACCATATATTTT
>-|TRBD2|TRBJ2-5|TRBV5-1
CASSLVLAGTSGETQYF
TGCGCCAGCAGCTTGGTCCTAGCGGGAACTTCTGGGGAGACCCAGTACTTC
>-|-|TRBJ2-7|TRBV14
CASSFGTFYEQYF
TGTGCCAGCAGCTTCGGGACATTTTACGAGCAGTACTTC
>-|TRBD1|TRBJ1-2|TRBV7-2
CASSTDRGFYGYTF
TGTGCCAGCAGCACGGACAGGGGTTTCTATGGCTACACCTTC
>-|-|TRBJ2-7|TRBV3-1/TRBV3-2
CASRYSGSSYEQYF
TGTGCCAGCAGATACTCCGGGAGCTCCTACGAGCAGTACTTC
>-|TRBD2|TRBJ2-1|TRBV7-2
CASSSSGLAGAYNEQFF
TGTGCCAGCAGCTCTTCGGGACTAGCGGGAGCCTACAATGAGCAGTTCTTC
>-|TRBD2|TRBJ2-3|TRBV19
CATKSWGGTDTQYF
TGTGCCACCAAGTCGTGGGGGGGGACAGATACGCAGTATTTT
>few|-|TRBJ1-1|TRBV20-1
CGAFNTEAFF
TGCGGGGCCTTCAACACTGAAGCTTTCTTT
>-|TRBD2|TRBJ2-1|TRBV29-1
CSVAPSGTSGEEQFF
TGCAGCGTTGCCCCCTCCGGGACTAGCGGGGAAGAGCAGTTCTTC
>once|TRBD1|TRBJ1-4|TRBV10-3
CASRDRVSEKLFF
TGTGCCTCACGGGACAGGGTCTCTGAAAAACTGTTTTTT
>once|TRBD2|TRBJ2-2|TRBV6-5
CASSYLAGGTGELFF
TGTGCCAGCAGTTACTTAGCGGGAGGTACCGGGGAGCTGTTTTTT